A selection of T cell receptor beta chains follows, all from one sample in a study of neoadjuvant nivolumab and ipilimumab in lung cancer. The method was immunoSEQ multiplex PCR; TCRdb's version includes in-frame clones alone and lacks a portion of them. The top ten hold around 3.6% of the sample, which has over 45,000 clones, roughly 89% seen once. The material sequenced was blood, taken before neoadjuvant nivolumab, alone or with ipilimumab. These receptors all stem from an adult with non-small cell lung cancer. Some clones in this sample may be carry-over from other donors' samples. Both conserved end residues are part of each CDR3. D genes are given only for firm matches. Clone size is not always given. Where it is, it says once, few, many or a class for expanded clones.

d_call: NA
clone_size: NA
v_call: TRBV5-1
j_call: TRBJ2-1
cdr3_nt: TGCGCCAGCAGCAAGAGGTGGGACGCAACCTACAATGAGCAGTTCTTC
cdr3_aa: CASSKRWDATYNEQFF

d_call: NA
clone_size: once
v_call: TRBV19
j_call: TRBJ2-1
cdr3_nt: TGTGCCAGTAGTAAGTACAATGAGCAGTTCTTC
cdr3_aa: CASSKYNEQFF

d_call: NA
clone_size: NA
v_call: TRBV29-1
j_call: TRBJ1-5
cdr3_nt: TGCAGCGTCGGAGGAATTGATCAGCCCCAGCATTTT
cdr3_aa: CSVGGIDQPQHF

d_call: NA
clone_size: NA
v_call: TRBV18
j_call: TRBJ2-7
cdr3_nt: TGTGCCAGCTCAACAAGGGGGGGAAGCTCCTACGAGCAGTACTTC
cdr3_aa: CASSTRGGSSYEQYF

d_call: NA
clone_size: NA
v_call: TRBV7-7
j_call: TRBJ2-7
cdr3_nt: TGTGCTAGCAGCCCCTCGATGGGGCTCTCCTACGAGCAGTACTTC
cdr3_aa: CASSPSMGLSYEQYF

d_call: NA
clone_size: NA
v_call: TRBV5-4
j_call: TRBJ2-2
cdr3_nt: TGTGCCAGCAGCTTGGTTGCCAAGAACACCGGGGAGCTGTTTTTT
cdr3_aa: CASSLVAKNTGELFF

d_call: TRBD2
clone_size: NA
v_call: TRBV9
j_call: TRBJ2-2
cdr3_nt: TGTGCCAGCAGCGTAGAGGGACTAGCGGGAAGAGGGGGCACCGGGGAGCTGTTTTTT
cdr3_aa: CASSVEGLAGRGGTGELFF

d_call: NA
clone_size: NA
v_call: TRBV30
j_call: TRBJ1-2
cdr3_nt: TGTGCCTGGAGTGTACAAAACTATGGCTACACCTTC
cdr3_aa: CAWSVQNYGYTF

d_call: NA
clone_size: few
v_call: TRBV6-6
j_call: TRBJ2-7
cdr3_nt: TGTGCCAGCGTGGGTGGAGGGTCCTACGAGCAGTACTTC
cdr3_aa: CASVGGGSYEQYF

d_call: NA
clone_size: NA
v_call: TRBV6-5
j_call: TRBJ1-2
cdr3_nt: TGTGCCAGCAAATTACAGGGCGGCTATGGCTACACCTTC
cdr3_aa: CASKLQGGYGYTF

d_call: NA
clone_size: medium-sized
v_call: TRBV5-4
j_call: TRBJ1-2
cdr3_nt: TGTGCCAGCAGCCAGGACGGATACTATGGCTACACCTTC
cdr3_aa: CASSQDGYYGYTF

d_call: NA
clone_size: NA
v_call: TRBV20-1
j_call: TRBJ2-1
cdr3_nt: TGCAGTGTGTATAGCGTGGGTGAGCAGTTCTTC
cdr3_aa: CSVYSVGEQFF

d_call: NA
clone_size: NA
v_call: TRBV29-1
j_call: TRBJ2-7
cdr3_nt: TGCAGCGTGGGGGCTTCCCTTAGTACCTACGAGCAGTACTTC
cdr3_aa: CSVGASLSTYEQYF

d_call: NA
clone_size: once
v_call: TRBV6-1
j_call: TRBJ1-5
cdr3_nt: TGTGCCAGCACCGACATGGGCAATCAGCCCCAGCATTTT
cdr3_aa: CASTDMGNQPQHF

d_call: NA
clone_size: few
v_call: TRBV29-1
j_call: TRBJ2-1
cdr3_nt: TGCAGCGTTGGCGGAAATGAGCAGTTCTTC
cdr3_aa: CSVGGNEQFF

d_call: NA
clone_size: NA
v_call: TRBV25-1
j_call: TRBJ2-7
cdr3_nt: TGTGCCAGTTCACAGGGTTACGAGCAGTACTTC
cdr3_aa: CASSQGYEQYF

d_call: TRBD2
clone_size: NA
v_call: TRBV18
j_call: TRBJ2-2
cdr3_nt: TGTGCCAGCTCCGGACTAGCGGCAACCGCGAACACCGGGGAGCTGTTTTTT
cdr3_aa: CASSGLAATANTGELFF

d_call: TRBD2
clone_size: NA
v_call: TRBV5-4
j_call: TRBJ2-2
cdr3_nt: TGTGCCAGCAGCTTGGGCGGGGGGTTGAACACCGGGGAGCTGTTTTTT
cdr3_aa: CASSLGGGLNTGELFF

d_call: NA
clone_size: NA
v_call: TRBV6-1
j_call: TRBJ1-2
cdr3_nt: TGTGCCAGCAGTGAACTGGGTGGCTACACCTTC
cdr3_aa: CASSELGGYTF

d_call: TRBD2
clone_size: NA
v_call: TRBV5-1
j_call: TRBJ2-2
cdr3_nt: TGCGCCAGCAGCGGCGGGGGTTCGGGTAACACCGGGGAGCTGTTTTTT
cdr3_aa: CASSGGGSGNTGELFF

d_call: TRBD2
clone_size: once
v_call: TRBV5-6
j_call: TRBJ2-5
cdr3_nt: TGTGCCAGCAGTCTGACTAGCGGCCAAGAGACCCAGTACTTC
cdr3_aa: CASSLTSGQETQYF

d_call: NA
clone_size: once
v_call: TRBV6-5
j_call: TRBJ2-7
cdr3_nt: TGTGCCAGCAGCCCCACTGGGGGTCTTAACTACGAGCAGTACTTC
cdr3_aa: CASSPTGGLNYEQYF

d_call: TRBD2
clone_size: NA
v_call: TRBV28
j_call: TRBJ2-7
cdr3_nt: TGTGCCAGCACTAGACTAGCGGGGGAGCAGTACTTC
cdr3_aa: CASTRLAGEQYF